The 26 T cell receptor beta chains below were found in one sample sequenced in a study of control samples from healthy donors and cancer patients. The data were produced by immunoSEQ multiplex PCR, yet TCRdb's version contains in-frame clones alone and is incomplete. The repertoire holds about 120,000 clones, with more than 75% as singletons. The sequenced material came from blood. These TCRs come from a man aged 55 to 70 in good health.

This chain connects TRBV7-9 to TRBJ1-6; maybe TRBD1 (5 bases). The V gene lost 8 bases and the J gene lost 9 bases, with 14 bases spanning the gap. There are 13 residues in the CDR3. Germline CDR1 reads SEHNR; CDR2 reads FQNEAQ (reference sequence). The CDR3 DNA follows: TGTGCCAGCTCCCCGGGGGGTTCTTCACCCCTCCACTTT. This sequence encodes CASSPGGSSPLHF.

As for this clone: Other DNA sequences of this sample code for an identical CDR3. The CDR3 DNA reads TGTGCCAGCAGTTTCCTTTACGAGCAGTACTTC. Protein product: CASSFLYEQYF. The chain employs TRBV28 and TRBJ2-7; no firm D call. This CDR3 has 11 residues. The V gene's germline CDR1 is MDHEN and CDR2 SYDVKM. Trimming removed 3 bases from V and 4 bases from J, with 4 bases in between.

This clone turned up a few times. This chain uses TRBV24-1 with TRBJ2-3; 10 nucleotides agree with TRBD1. The germline gives CDR1 KGHDR, CDR2 SFDVKD. The CDR3 spans 22 residues. V trimming: 3 bases; J trimming: 3 bases; junction bases outside the gene matches: 23. The CDR3 DNA is TGTGCCACCAGTGATCCCGATTATGACAGGGGGCTCCCTTTCATCGGGACAGATACGCAGTATTTT. Its protein product is CATSDPDYDRGLPFIGTDTQYF.

The CDR3 DNA reads TGTGCCAGCAGTTGGACAGGGACCTATGGCTACACCTTC. The encoded protein is CASSWTGTYGYTF. V gene TRBV28 combines with J gene TRBJ1-2; the match to TRBD1 covers 8 bases. This CDR3 is built from 13 residues. J gave up 4 bases and V 4 bases, and 2 bases lay outside the gene matches. Germline assignment: CDR1 MDHEN and CDR2 SYDVKM.

The rearrangement joins TRBV9 to TRBJ2-3; 7 bases line up with TRBD1. The CDR3 sequence is 15 residues long. Trimming at V came to 0 bases and at J to 1 base, leaving 2 bases not matched to a gene. Germline V gives CDR1 SGDLS, CDR2 YYNGEE. In DNA form, the CDR3 reads TGTGCCAGCAGCGTAGGACAGGGAGGCACAGATACGCAGTATTTT. Translating gives CASSVGQGGTDTQYF.

The DNA of the CDR3 is TGTGCCAGCAGCTTAGTGGGACAGGGAACACCGGGGGGAAAACGCATTCAGTACTTC. Protein: CASSLVGQGTPGGKRIQYF. The gene calls are TRBV7-2 and TRBJ2-4; 9 nucleotides match TRBD1. The CDR3 is made up of 19 amino acids. V lost 1 base to trimming and J lost 9 bases; unmatched junction nucleotides: 19. Germline-derived CDR1 and CDR2 are SGHTA and FQGNSA.

This chain uses TRBV7-2 with TRBJ1-6; 9 nucleotides match TRBD1. The germline gives CDR1 SGHTA, CDR2 FQGNSA. The CDR3 is made up of 16 amino acids. J gave up 7 bases and V 4 bases, and 8 bases lay outside the gene matches. The DNA of the CDR3 is TGTGCCAGCAGCTCACAGGGGGCGCAGGGGAATTCACCCCTCCACTTT. Translation gives CASSSQGAQGNSPLHF.

This clone came up a few times. This sequence joins TRBV6-2 or TRBV6-3 and TRBJ2-3; TRBD1 agrees at 8 bases. V was clipped by 1 base and J by 5 bases; unmatched bases: 8. The CDR3 covers 16 residues. Per the germline V gene, CDR1 is MNHEY and CDR2 is SVGEGT. Here the CDR3 reads CASSYLTGTGRDTQYF. Here the CDR3 DNA reads TGTGCCAGCAGTTACTTAACCGGGACAGGACGAGATACGCAGTATTTT.

The rearrangement joins TRBV18 to TRBJ1-1; D might be TRBD1 (5 bases). Between the trimmed V and J ends, which lost 4 bases and 1 base, there was a span of 16 bases. Germline CDR1 KGHSH, CDR2 LQKENI. The CDR3 is 16 residues long. CDR3 DNA: TGTGCCAGCTCACTTCAGGGCAGGGTAGGGAACACTGAAGCTTTCTTT. It encodes CASSLQGRVGNTEAFF.

The gene calls are TRBV11-2 and TRBJ2-3, with 9 bases lining up with TRBD2. This CDR3 is built from 18 residues. V lost 5 bases to trimming and J lost 3 bases; unmatched junction nucleotides: 15. CDR1 and CDR2 from the germline V gene are SGHAT and FQNNGV. CDR3 bases: TGTGCCAGCAGCCCCGGTCGTGGGGGCGGGGGGGCGACAGATACGCAGTATTTT. Protein: CASSPGRGGGGATDTQYF.

The rearrangement joins TRBV5-6 to TRBJ1-5; D gene ambiguous. Trimming removed 2 bases at V and 9 bases at J, with 15 bases between. The CDR3 contains 14 residues. Germline V gene data show CDR1 as SGHDT and CDR2 as YYEEEE. CDR3 sequence reads: CASSFSGGAMPQHF. The CDR3 DNA follows: TGTGCCAGCAGCTTTTCGGGAGGAGCTATGCCCCAGCATTTT.

This chain uses TRBV5-6 with TRBJ1-5; D uncertain. Trimming left V 0 bases short and J 5 bases short, with 6 bases between. The CDR3 is 13 residues long. Germline values: CDR1 SGHDT, CDR2 YYEEEE. CDR3 in DNA: TGTGCCAGCAGCTTGGCCCTCGATCAGCCCCAGCATTTT. As protein: CASSLALDQPQHF.

This chain uses TRBV28 with TRBJ1-5; D unresolved. The V end was cut by 2 bases, the J end by 1 base, with 6 bases between. The V gene's germline CDR1 is MDHEN and CDR2 SYDVKM. The CDR3 sequence is 14 residues long. CDR3 DNA: TGTGCCAGCAGTTTACTGGGAAGCAATCAGCCCCAGCATTTT. It specifies CASSLLGSNQPQHF.

V and J are TRBV6-5 and TRBJ2-2; no reliable D call. The CDR3 totals 12 residues. Germline values: CDR1 MNHEY, CDR2 SVGAGI. V was pared by 2 bases and J by 6 bases, with 4 bases between. Here the CDR3 reads CASSYGAGELFF. The CDR3, as DNA: TGTGCCAGCAGTTACGGTGCCGGGGAGCTGTTTTTT.

The chain employs TRBV9 and TRBJ1-1, with D possibly matching TRBD1 (6 bases). The CDR3 covers 15 residues. V was pared by 4 bases and J by 4 bases, with 17 bases between. Germline CDR1 and CDR2: SGDLS and YYNGEE. The CDR3 coding sequence is TGTGCCAGCAGCCCAAGGGAGGGGGTAGGCACTGAAGCTTTCTTT. Residues: CASSPREGVGTEAFF.

A single count supports this clone. This chain connects TRBV19 to TRBJ1-3; 8 nucleotides agree with TRBD1. V shed 8 bases, J shed 3 bases, and the junction held 3 bases outside the gene matches. The germline gives CDR1 LNHDA, CDR2 SQIVND (reference sequence). CDR3 size: 13 residues. The CDR3 DNA sequence: TGTGCCAGTTCCACAGGGGGTGGAAACACCATATATTTT. Protein product: CASSTGGGNTIYF.

The chain combines TRBV18 with TRBJ1-4, with D unclear. The V gene lost 1 base and the J gene lost 7 bases, with 19 bases spanning the gap. CDR3 length: 17 residues. The germline CDR1 and CDR2 sequences are KGHSH and LQKENI. CDR3 region: CASSPLPEQSKFEKLFF. The CDR3 DNA reads as TGTGCCAGCTCACCACTCCCTGAGCAGTCCAAATTTGAAAAACTGTTTTTT. Together with reference TRBV18 and TRBJ1-4, the CDR3 gives the full variable domain: NAGVMQNPRHLVRRRGQEARLRCSPMKGHSHVYWYRQLPEEGLKFMVYLQKENIIDESGMPKERFSAEFPKEGPSILRIQQVVRGDSAAYFCASSPLPEQSKFEKLFFGSGTQLSVL.

Turning to this clone: In the same sample, other DNA sequences code for this CDR3. This chain links TRBV28 with TRBJ1-1; the D gene is possibly TRBD1 (6 bases). V was trimmed by 3 bases and J by 1 base, leaving 9 bases between them. This CDR3 region has 14 residues. Germline-derived CDR1 and CDR2 are MDHEN and SYDVKM. The CDR3 sequence is CASSFRGGNTEAFF. The CDR3 nucleotides are TGTGCCAGCAGTTTTAGGGGGGGGAACACTGAAGCTTTCTTT.

This chain connects TRBV4-2 to TRBJ1-6; D ambiguous. From germline, CDR1 is LGHNA and CDR2 YNFKEQ. The CDR3 is 14 residues long. V was pared by 0 bases and J by 10 bases, with 10 bases between. The CDR3 protein is CASSQDRLASPLHF. The CDR3 DNA reads TGTGCCAGCAGCCAAGATCGGCTGGCGTCACCCCTCCACTTT.

This chain uses TRBV14 with TRBJ1-6; D not certain. The germline gives CDR1 SGHDN, CDR2 FVKESK. V was cut by 2 bases and J by 8 bases, with 13 bases left in between. The CDR3 consists of 15 residues. The CDR3 loop reads CASSQMVGVDSPLHF. The CDR3, as DNA: TGTGCCAGCAGCCAAATGGTGGGTGTCGATTCACCCCTCCACTTT.

The gene calls are TRBV7-9 and TRBJ1-1; D not certain. Looked up from germline, CDR1 is SEHNR and CDR2 is FQNEAQ (reference sequence). The CDR3 consists of 12 residues. V lost 6 bases to trimming and J lost 7 bases, with 12 bases between them. The CDR3 DNA follows: TGTGCCAGCAGTCAGGACCTCTATGAAGCTTTCTTT. Translating it yields CASSQDLYEAFF.

This chain uses TRBV28 with TRBJ2-3; tentative D call: TRBD2 (7 bases). V was shortened by 6 bases and J by 6 bases, with 19 bases between the two germline ends. Germline CDR1 is MDHEN and CDR2 is SYDVKM. CDR3 length: 15 residues. The DNA of the CDR3 is TGTGCCAGCAGCCTCCCCTTTGCGGGGGCTGATACGCAGTATTTT. Translated: CASSLPFAGADTQYF.

The chain combines TRBV19 with TRBJ2-1; D may match TRBD1 or TRBD2 (5 bases each). V was clipped by 6 bases and J by 9 bases, with 15 bases between them. The CDR3 has 13 residues. Germline CDR1 reads LNHDA; CDR2 reads SQIVND (reference sequence). The CDR3 DNA is TGTGCCAGTAGACGGGACGGGGCGGGTGAGCAGTTCTTC. Amino acids: CASRRDGAGEQFF.

V is TRBV2 and J is TRBJ2-2, with 11 bases fitting TRBD2. This CDR3 contains 13 residues. The germline V gene has CDR1 SNHLY and CDR2 FYNNEI. The V and J ends lost 4 bases and 13 bases, in that order; junction bases with no gene match: 5. The DNA of the CDR3 is TGTGCCAGCAGTGTAGGGACTAGCGGCGGGCTGTTTTTT. Its protein is CASSVGTSGGLFF.

This clone was counted between two and nine times. This rearrangement joins TRBV6-5 to TRBJ1-2; 7 bases align to TRBD1. The CDR3 has 14 amino acids. Germline V CDR1 and CDR2: MNHEY, SVGAGI. V shed 2 bases, J shed 7 bases, and the junction held 7 bases outside the gene matches. The DNA of the CDR3 is TGTGCCAGCAGTTACGGACAGGCCTCTGGTGGCTACACCTTC. Residues: CASSYGQASGGYTF.

The rearrangement links TRBV19 to TRBJ2-7; D is unclear. In germline, CDR1 is LNHDA, CDR2 SQIVND (reference sequence). The V and J ends lost 9 bases and 0 bases respectively, with 12 bases between them. CDR3 length: 13 residues. The chain's CDR3 is CASFLPSSYEQYF. CDR3 coding DNA: TGTGCCAGCTTTCTCCCGAGCTCCTACGAGCAGTACTTC. Combining the CDR3 with reference TRBV19 and TRBJ2-7 gives the whole variable domain DGGITQSPKYLFRKEGQNVTLSCEQNLNHDAMYWYRQDPGQGLRLIYYSQIVNDFQKGDIAEGYSVSREKKESFPLTVTSAQKNPTAFYLCASFLPSSYEQYFGPGTRLTVT.